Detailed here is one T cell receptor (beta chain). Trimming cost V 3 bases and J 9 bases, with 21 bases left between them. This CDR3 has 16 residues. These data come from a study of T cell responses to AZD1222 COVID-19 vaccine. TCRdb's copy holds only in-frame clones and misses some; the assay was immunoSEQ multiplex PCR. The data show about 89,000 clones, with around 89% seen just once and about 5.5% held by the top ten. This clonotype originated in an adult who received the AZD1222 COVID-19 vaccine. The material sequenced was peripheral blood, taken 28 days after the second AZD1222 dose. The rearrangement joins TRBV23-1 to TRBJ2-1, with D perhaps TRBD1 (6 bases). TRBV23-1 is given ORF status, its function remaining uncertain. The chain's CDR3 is CASSHYRDTVILEQFF. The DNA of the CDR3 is TGCGCCAGCAGTCATTATCGGGACACCGTGATTCTTGAGCAGTTCTTC.